This T cell receptor (beta chain) was sequenced for a study of T cells in Graves' hyperthyroidism and ophthalmopathy. Points from the study as a whole: The model predicted ophthalmopathy a median 6.5 months before onset.

V trimming: 1 base; J trimming: 1 base; junction bases outside the gene matches: 5. The CDR3 consists of 16 residues. CDR1 SGHVS and CDR2 FQNEAQ come from the germline V gene. The CDR3 regions of TCR beta were amplified from RNA transcripts. HTBI primers were the set used in a first-round RT-PCR of the TCR CDR3. TCRdb used MiXCR to reprocess the multiplex PCR reads, holding one entry per CDR3 protein. Of around 350,000 distinct CDR3 sequences listed, about 19% are singletons. Used for diagnoses were clinical symptoms, serum thyroxine and TRAb, thyroid ultrasound and orbital computed tomography. This clonotype was counted many times. Its antigen is unidentified.

The rearrangement links TRBV7-8 to TRBJ2-7, with TRBD1 matching over 9 bases. Sequenced material: blood. This TCR was sampled from a young woman with Graves' hyperthyroidism. The CDR3 region has the DNA TGTGCCAGCAGCTTAGTGACAGGGGGGAGGTCCTACGAGCAGTACTTC. Amino acids: CASSLVTGGRSYEQYF.